In its sample, the clone carrying this T cell receptor beta chain was seen a few times. Its matching antigen is unknown. The source of the sample is a study of cytomegalovirus exposure and HLA in healthy donors. Study-wide context: An earlier analysis found 117 million unique TCR beta sequences from about 190 million T cells.

Notes on the study in general: Per a later analysis, roughly 17,000 TCR beta sequences showed association with HLA alleles at 0.05 false discovery rate. TCR beta V segments were, for the most part, productive about 87% or about 30% of the time in an earlier analysis.

Use of 60 Vbeta and 13 Jbeta primers characterized the PCR. Sequencing was performed with immunoSEQ multiplex PCR; in TCRdb, only in-frame clones are kept and a portion is missing. The data contain 180,000 or so clones, more than 65% of them seen just once; the ten biggest clones take up roughly 2.7%. The sample consisted of PBMCs. This clonotype was obtained from a female donor in good health and CMV-seronegative.

The chain's CDR3 is CASSQVPPGANSPLHF. The CDR3 DNA sequence: TGTGCCAGCTCACAAGTTCCCCCAGGGGCGAATTCACCCCTCCACTTT. The rearrangement joins TRBV18 to TRBJ1-6; perhaps TRBD1 as D (6 bases). Per the germline V gene, CDR1 is KGHSH and CDR2 is LQKENI. Trimming took 4 bases from V and 7 from J, leaving 17 bases between them. CDR3 size: 16 residues. Complete variable domain (other parts from reference TRBV18 and TRBJ1-6): NAGVMQNPRHLVRRRGQEARLRCSPMKGHSHVYWYRQLPEEGLKFMVYLQKENIIDESGMPKERFSAEFPKEGPSILRIQQVVRGDSAAYFCASSQVPPGANSPLHFGNGTRLTVT.